Listed below are T cell receptor beta chains from one sample, sequenced in a study of blood T cells in healthy people across ages. TCRdb re-called the 5' RACE reads through MiXCR, storing one row per CDR3 protein. There are about 1.4 million distinct CDR3 sequences in the sample; 59% occur only once, and 6.7% lies in the top ten. Sequenced sample: blood. Every receptor here comes from a man between 18 and 29 years old in good health. The CDR3 runs from the conserved cysteine through the conserved F or W. D genes are given only for firm matches. The size field is filled for only some rows; it gives once, few, many or a size class.

V,D,J,size,CDR3,DNA
TRBV9,TRBD1,TRBJ2-5,few,CASSPHRGQYF,TGTGCCAGCAGCCCTCACAGGGGCCAGTACTTC
TRBV12-3/TRBV12-4,TRBD2,TRBJ2-5,.,CASSLGVSTSGKQETQYF,TGTGCCAGCAGTTTAGGGGTATCAACTAGCGGGAAACAAGAGACCCAGTACTTC
TRBV2,.,TRBJ2-5,once,CASIGAETQYF,TGTGCCAGCATCGGGGCAGAGACCCAGTACTTC
TRBV7-9,TRBD2,TRBJ2-1,.,CASSGRGADYNEQFF,TGTGCCAGCAGCGGGCGGGGGGCCGACTACAATGAGCAGTTCTTC
TRBV4-3,.,TRBJ2-1,few,CASSQVSGPTYNEQFF,TGCGCCAGCAGCCAAGTAAGCGGACCGACGTACAATGAGCAGTTCTTC
TRBV5-1,TRBD2,TRBJ2-3,few,CASSLLTSGDTQYF,TGCGCCAGCAGCTTGTTGACTAGCGGAGATACGCAGTATTTT
TRBV7-2,TRBD2,TRBJ2-3,.,CASRPLAGSTDTQYF,TGTGCCAGCCGTCCACTAGCGGGGAGCACAGATACGCAGTATTTT
TRBV27,.,TRBJ2-2,.,CASSLVPGAPGELFF,TGTGCCAGCAGTTTAGTTCCAGGGGCGCCCGGGGAGCTGTTTTTT
TRBV27,TRBD1,TRBJ2-5,.,CASSLGGQGWQETQYF,TGTGCCAGCAGTTTGGGCGGACAGGGTTGGCAAGAGACCCAGTACTTC
TRBV15,.,TRBJ2-1,.,CATSTQTYEQFF,TGTGCCACCAGCACCCAAACGTATGAGCAGTTCTTC
TRBV2,.,TRBJ2-7,.,CASSEWGRFFYEQYF,TGTGCCAGCAGTGAATGGGGGCGCTTCTTCTACGAGCAGTACTTC
TRBV15,.,TRBJ2-7,.,CATSRDSQRYEQYF,TGTGCCACCAGCAGAGATTCCCAGCGCTACGAGCAGTACTTC
TRBV11-1,TRBD2,TRBJ2-3,.,CASSLLAGAQSTDTQYF,TGTGCCAGCAGCTTATTAGCGGGGGCACAAAGCACAGATACGCAGTATTTT
TRBV27,TRBD1,TRBJ2-7,.,CASRLTGSHEQYF,TGTGCCAGCAGGCTGACAGGGTCCCACGAGCAGTACTTC
TRBV20-1,.,TRBJ1-1,few,CSASGGRENTEAFF,TGCAGTGCTAGCGGCGGACGGGAGAACACTGAAGCTTTCTTT
TRBV20-1,.,TRBJ2-3,few,CSARDGLRASTDTQYF,TGCAGTGCTAGAGATGGTTTAAGGGCTAGCACAGATACGCAGTATTTT
TRBV4-2,.,TRBJ2-2,.,CASRSNVNTGELFF,TGTGCCAGCAGGTCGAACGTGAACACCGGGGAGCTGTTTTTT
TRBV4-2,.,TRBJ2-5,once,CAGSPLTGETQYF,TGTGCCGGCAGCCCCTTAACCGGGGAGACCCAGTACTTC
TRBV4-1,TRBD2,TRBJ2-1,once,CASSQGEGTSGYNEQFF,TGCGCCAGCAGCCAAGGGGAAGGGACTAGCGGATACAATGAGCAGTTCTTC
TRBV4-1,.,TRBJ2-3,.,CAASRASTDTQYF,TGCGCCGCCAGCCGTGCTAGCACAGATACGCAGTATTTT
TRBV6-2/TRBV6-3,TRBD1,TRBJ2-4,.,CASMGQGAAKNIQYF,TGTGCCAGCATGGGACAGGGGGCTGCCAAAAACATTCAGTACTTC
TRBV29-1,.,TRBJ2-5,few,CSVEYSTQQYF,TGCAGCGTTGAATATTCCACCCAGCAGTACTTC
TRBV15,.,TRBJ1-1,.,CATSSQGDTEAFF,TGTGCCACCAGCTCTCAGGGAGACACTGAAGCTTTCTTT
TRBV4-3,TRBD1,TRBJ2-3,.,CASSQDFGTGGVTDTQYF,TGCGCCAGCAGCCAAGATTTCGGGACAGGGGGCGTCACAGATACGCAGTATTTT
TRBV7-2,.,TRBJ1-2,.,CASSKPGLRDYGYTF,TGTGCCAGCAGCAAACCGGGACTGAGGGACTATGGCTACACCTTC
TRBV5-1,.,TRBJ2-7,.,CASSLVVGLNEQYF,TGCGCCAGCAGCTTGGTGGTGGGTCTGAACGAGCAGTACTTC
TRBV29-1,TRBD2,TRBJ2-1,.,CSSGLAGSNEQFF,TGCAGCTCAGGACTAGCGGGGAGCAATGAGCAGTTCTTC
TRBV4-1,TRBD2,TRBJ2-2,.,CASKVRPERENTGELFF,TGCGCCAGCAAGGTACGACCCGAGCGGGAGAACACCGGGGAGCTGTTTTTT
TRBV15,.,TRBJ2-5,.,CATSRPKETQYF,TGTGCCACCAGCAGACCCAAAGAGACCCAGTACTTC
TRBV7-2,.,TRBJ2-5,.,CASSPPGFKVQYF,TGTGCCAGCAGTCCTCCTGGGTTTAAGGTCCAGTACTTC
TRBV6-1,.,TRBJ2-3,.,CASIFGGAEGDTQYF,TGTGCCAGCATATTTGGCGGAGCCGAAGGGGATACGCAGTATTTT
TRBV5-1,.,TRBJ2-3,.,CASSPSSQDTQYF,TGCGCCAGCAGCCCTTCTTCGCAAGATACGCAGTATTTT
TRBV29-1,.,TRBJ1-4,.,CSVDPGGEKLFF,TGCAGCGTTGACCCCGGGGGGGAAAAACTGTTTTTT
TRBV6-2/TRBV6-3,.,TRBJ1-2,few,CASSYAGNYGYTF,TGTGCCAGCAGTTACGCAGGGAACTATGGCTACACCTTC
TRBV6-2/TRBV6-3,.,TRBJ1-5,.,CASSYAQGHQPQHF,TGTGCCAGCAGTTATGCTCAGGGGCATCAGCCCCAGCATTTT
TRBV20-1,.,TRBJ2-7,.,CSARRDASYEQYF,TGCAGTGCTAGGCGCGACGCTTCCTACGAGCAGTACTTC
TRBV15,.,TRBJ2-3,.,CATRPRGGTSLADTQYF,TGTGCCACCAGACCGAGAGGGGGGACCTCATTGGCGGATACGCAGTATTTT
TRBV20-1,TRBD2,TRBJ2-1,.,CSAGGSGVPQRGNEQFF,TGCAGTGCTGGGGGTAGCGGGGTTCCACAAAGAGGCAATGAGCAGTTCTTC
TRBV25-1,.,TRBJ2-7,.,CASSSRGNPSYEQYF,TGTGCCAGCAGTTCCAGGGGTAACCCTTCCTACGAGCAGTACTTC
TRBV12-5,.,TRBJ1-5,.,CASGVGLGGGQPQHF,TGTGCTAGTGGTGTCGGTCTTGGAGGCGGTCAGCCCCAGCATTTT
TRBV24-1,.,TRBJ2-5,few,CATSERGLPETQYF,TGTGCCACCAGTGAGCGCGGATTACCAGAGACCCAGTACTTC
TRBV7-9,.,TRBJ2-5,few,CAIEETQYF,TGTGCTATAGAGGAGACCCAGTACTTC
TRBV12-3/TRBV12-4,TRBD2,TRBJ2-3,once,CASSRGTSGGPNTQYF,TGTGCCAGCAGTCGAGGGACTAGCGGGGGCCCTAATACGCAGTATTTT
TRBV6-5,TRBD1,TRBJ2-7,.,CASRSPGQGVYEQYF,TGTGCCAGCAGATCCCCGGGACAGGGGGTCTACGAGCAGTACTTC
TRBV4-2,.,TRBJ1-2,few,CASSPLPGNYGYTF,TGTGCCAGCAGCCCACTCCCAGGGAATTATGGCTACACCTTC
TRBV12-3/TRBV12-4,.,TRBJ2-7,.,CASSPTGSMGEQYF,TGTGCCAGCAGCCCTACAGGGTCTATGGGCGAGCAGTACTTC
TRBV27,.,TRBJ2-1,.,CASSFAASSYNEQFF,TGTGCCAGCAGTTTCGCGGCGAGCTCCTACAATGAGCAGTTCTTC
TRBV20-1,TRBD2,TRBJ2-1,.,CSADGGASYNEQFF,TGCAGTGCTGACGGGGGGGCCTCCTACAATGAGCAGTTCTTC
TRBV11-2,TRBD1,TRBJ2-2,once,CASSPGQGGAGELFF,TGTGCCAGCAGTCCGGGACAGGGAGGGGCCGGGGAGCTGTTTTTT
TRBV12-3/TRBV12-4,.,TRBJ1-1,once,CASSFEGSGTEAFF,TGTGCCAGCAGTTTCGAGGGGAGCGGCACTGAAGCTTTCTTT
TRBV2,.,TRBJ2-2,.,CASIGTTGELFF,TGTGCCAGCATTGGGACTACCGGGGAGCTGTTTTTT
TRBV10-3,TRBD1,TRBJ2-1,once,CAIRRDSAQFF,TGTGCCATCAGGAGGGACAGCGCACAGTTCTTC
TRBV27,TRBD1,TRBJ1-2,.,CASSRTGSAVNGYTF,TGTGCCAGCAGCAGGACAGGGTCGGCGGTAAATGGCTACACCTTC
TRBV9,TRBD2,TRBJ2-1,few,CASSPGLEVNEQFF,TGTGCCAGCAGCCCGGGACTAGAGGTCAATGAGCAGTTCTTC
TRBV5-1,.,TRBJ2-7,.,CASSLEGRGWGSYEQYF,TGCGCCAGCAGCTTGGAAGGTCGGGGCTGGGGATCCTACGAGCAGTACTTC